The T cell receptor (beta chain) described here comes from a study of blood T cell repertoires in COVID-19. Study background: There were acute and convalescent COVID-19 samples, and they came from the United States, Italy and Spain. T cells, B-cell-depleted T cells, or PBMCs provided the cDNA or gDNA that served as material.

Per the original methods: The assay estimated nucleated cells by amplifying reference gene primers. Here immunoSEQ multiplex PCR was the method, and the copy in TCRdb shows in-frame clones only, minus some. The DNA was the basis for D and trimming; V, J and clone size are from that table. Of hundreds of thousands of clones in the sample, roughly 91% were seen once. This clone has a handful of counts. Germline values: CDR1 MGHRA, CDR2 YSYEKL. The CDR3 is 15 amino acids. V shed 4 bases and J 1 base; nucleotides not matched to a gene: 3. The receptor was derived from a woman aged 40 to 55 who had recovered from COVID-19. The rearrangement links TRBV4-1 to TRBJ1-1, with 10 nucleotides matching TRBD1. The specimen was peripheral blood. Here the CDR3 DNA reads TGCGCCAGCAGCCCAGGACAGGGGGGGAACACTGAAGCTTTCTTT. Protein product: CASSPGQGGNTEAFF.